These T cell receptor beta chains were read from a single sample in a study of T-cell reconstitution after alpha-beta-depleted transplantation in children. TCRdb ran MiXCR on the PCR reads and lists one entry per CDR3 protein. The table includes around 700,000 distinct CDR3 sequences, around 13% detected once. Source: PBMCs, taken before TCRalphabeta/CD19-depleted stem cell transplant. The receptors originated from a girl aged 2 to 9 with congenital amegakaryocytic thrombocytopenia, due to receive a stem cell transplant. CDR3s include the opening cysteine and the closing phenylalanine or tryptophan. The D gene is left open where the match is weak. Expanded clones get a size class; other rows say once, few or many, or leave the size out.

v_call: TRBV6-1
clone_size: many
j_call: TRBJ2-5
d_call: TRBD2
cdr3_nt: TGTGCCAGCAGAACTAGCGATTTTATTTTGAGCCAAGAGACCCAGTACTTC
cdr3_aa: CASRTSDFILSQETQYF

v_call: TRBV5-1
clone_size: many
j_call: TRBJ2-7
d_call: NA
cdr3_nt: TGCGCCAGCAGCTTGGCCGAGGCGGCTAGCGAGTCCTACGAGCAGTACTTC
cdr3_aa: CASSLAEAASESYEQYF

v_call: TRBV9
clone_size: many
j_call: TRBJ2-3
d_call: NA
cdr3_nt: TGTGCCAGCAGTGAAGGGGGCACAGATACGCAGTATTTT
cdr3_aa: CASSEGGTDTQYF

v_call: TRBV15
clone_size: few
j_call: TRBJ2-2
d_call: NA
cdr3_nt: TGTGCCACCAGCAGAGAATCCATCGGGACCCCGGGGACCGGGGAGCTGTTTTTT
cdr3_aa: CATSRESIGTPGTGELFF

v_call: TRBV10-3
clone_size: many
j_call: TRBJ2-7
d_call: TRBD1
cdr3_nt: TGTGCCATCAGTCCCGGACAGGGGGCAGACGAGCAGTACTTC
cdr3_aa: CAISPGQGADEQYF

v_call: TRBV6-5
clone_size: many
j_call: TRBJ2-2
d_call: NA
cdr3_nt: TGTGCCAGCAGTCGACAGACCATACGAAGCGGGGAGCTGTTTTTT
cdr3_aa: CASSRQTIRSGELFF

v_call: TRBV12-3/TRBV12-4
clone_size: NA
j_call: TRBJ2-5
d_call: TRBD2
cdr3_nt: TGTGCCAGCAGCGGGAGGCGTGTAAGCGGGACGGAAGTTGAGACCCAGTACTTC
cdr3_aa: CASSGRRVSGTEVETQYF

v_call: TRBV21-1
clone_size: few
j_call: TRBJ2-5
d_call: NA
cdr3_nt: TGTGCCAGAACAGACTCAATCCACCAAGAGACCCAGTACTTC
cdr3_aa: CARTDSIHQETQYF

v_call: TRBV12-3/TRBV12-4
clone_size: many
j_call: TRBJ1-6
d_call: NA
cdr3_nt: TGTGCCAGCAGTTTGTTGTCTTCGGGGTCACCCCTCCACTTT
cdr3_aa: CASSLLSSGSPLHF

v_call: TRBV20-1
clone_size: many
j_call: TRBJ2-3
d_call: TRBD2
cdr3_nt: TGCAGTGCCACTTTCCGGACTAGTTATCGGGCAGATACGCAGTATTTT
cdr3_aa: CSATFRTSYRADTQYF

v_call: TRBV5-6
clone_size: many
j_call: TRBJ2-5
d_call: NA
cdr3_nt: TGTGCCAGCAGCGAATGGCTTTGGCGGAGCCAAGAGACCCAGTACTTC
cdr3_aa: CASSEWLWRSQETQYF

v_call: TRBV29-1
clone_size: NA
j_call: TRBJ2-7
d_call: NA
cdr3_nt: TGCAGCGTTGAGGGTGGCTACGAGCAGTACTTC
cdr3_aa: CSVEGGYEQYF

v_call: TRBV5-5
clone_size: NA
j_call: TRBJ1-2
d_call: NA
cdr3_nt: TGTGCCAGCAGCTTGGATGAGGGTGGCTACACCTTC
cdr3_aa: CASSLDEGGYTF

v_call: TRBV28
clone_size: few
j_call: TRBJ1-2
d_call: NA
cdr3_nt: TGTGCCAGCAGTAGACAGTTTAATGGCTACACCTTC
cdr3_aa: CASSRQFNGYTF

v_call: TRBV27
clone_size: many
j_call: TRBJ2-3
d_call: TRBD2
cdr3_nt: TGTGCCTCCGTGCCCGGGACTAGCGGCGATACGCAGTATTTT
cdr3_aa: CASVPGTSGDTQYF

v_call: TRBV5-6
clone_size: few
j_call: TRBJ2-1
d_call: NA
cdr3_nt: TGTGCCAGCTGCCAAAACAATGAGCAGTTCTTC
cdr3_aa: CASCQNNEQFF

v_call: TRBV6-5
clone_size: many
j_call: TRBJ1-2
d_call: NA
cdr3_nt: TGTGCCAGCAGTTACTCCTACGGAACTAACTATGGCTACACCTTC
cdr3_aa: CASSYSYGTNYGYTF

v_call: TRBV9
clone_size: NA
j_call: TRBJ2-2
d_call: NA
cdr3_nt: TGTGCCAGCAGCGTAGTAGCGACCACCGGGGAGCTGTTTTTT
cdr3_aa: CASSVVATTGELFF

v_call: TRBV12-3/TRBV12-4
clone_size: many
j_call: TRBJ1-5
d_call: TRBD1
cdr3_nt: TGTGCCAGCAGGGGACAGGGCGGTCAGCCCCAGCATTTT
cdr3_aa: CASRGQGGQPQHF

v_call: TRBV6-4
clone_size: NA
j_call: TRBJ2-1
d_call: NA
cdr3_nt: TGTGCCAGCAGTGACCCTGTGTTTTCCGGGAGCCATGAGCAGTTCTTC
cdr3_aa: CASSDPVFSGSHEQFF

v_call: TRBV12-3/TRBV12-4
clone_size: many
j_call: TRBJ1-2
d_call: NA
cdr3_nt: TGTGCCAGCAGTTTTTGGCAAGGCCAGGCTGATGGCTACACCTTC
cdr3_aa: CASSFWQGQADGYTF

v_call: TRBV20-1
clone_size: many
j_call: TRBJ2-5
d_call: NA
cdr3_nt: TGCAGTGCTAGAGCCACCCGGCGGCAAGAGACCCAGTACTTC
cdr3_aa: CSARATRRQETQYF

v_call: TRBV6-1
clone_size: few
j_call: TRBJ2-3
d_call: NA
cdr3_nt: TGTGCCAGCAGCCCCACAGCCGGGACCTTCACAGATACGCAGTATTTT
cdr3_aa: CASSPTAGTFTDTQYF

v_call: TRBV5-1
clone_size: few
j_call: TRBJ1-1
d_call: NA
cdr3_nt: TGCGCCAGCCGAGACAGGAAACTAAACGAAGCTTTCTTT
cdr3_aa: CASRDRKLNEAFF

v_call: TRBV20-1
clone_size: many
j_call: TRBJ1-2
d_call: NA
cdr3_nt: TGCAGTGCTTCCAGGACAGAGCCAATGTATGGCTACACCTTC
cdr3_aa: CSASRTEPMYGYTF

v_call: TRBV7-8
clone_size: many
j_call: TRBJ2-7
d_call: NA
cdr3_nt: TGTGCCAGCAGCTTAGCGCCCTTGGAGCAGTACTTC
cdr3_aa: CASSLAPLEQYF